What follows are 14 T cell receptor beta chains derived from one specimen sequenced in a study. TCRdb re-analysed the 5' RACE reads in MiXCR, keeping a single row per CDR3 protein. The sample contains about 40,000 distinct CDR3 sequences, about 30% of which appear only once. The sample comprised tumor-infiltrating memory CD4+ T cells sorted from the breast tumor. Subset specified: memory CD4+ T cells, CD4+CD45RO+CD25-. These receptors all come from a female donor with breast cancer.

This clonotype was recorded at least ten times. The CDR3 DNA sequence: TGCGCCAGCAGCCAAGTGTTAGCGGGATACGAGCAGTTCTTC. Translation gives CASSQVLAGYEQFF. The gene calls are TRBV4-3 and TRBJ2-1; 8 bases are shared with TRBD2. This CDR3 contains 14 residues. Germline V gene lookup returns CDR1 LGHNA and CDR2 YSLEER. Losses at the gene ends were 1 base for V and 10 bases for J; bases not matched to a gene: 6.

This clonotype has a handful of counts. The chain employs TRBV5-5 and TRBJ1-5, with a tentative D call TRBD1 (5 bases). Trimming shortened V by 5 bases and J by 0 bases, and 12 bases separated the two germline ends. Germline V lookup: CDR1 SGHKS, CDR2 YYEKEE (reference sequence). This CDR3 is built from 15 residues. The CDR3 sequence: CASRQGLYSNQPQHF. In DNA form, the CDR3 reads TGTGCCAGCAGGCAGGGACTATATAGCAATCAGCCCCAGCATTTT.

The chain has TRBV9 and TRBJ2-7; either TRBD1 or TRBD2 may fit D (5 bases each). Deletions cut 0 bases from V and 9 bases from J, with 13 bases between. The CDR3 runs 13 residues. Per germline, CDR1 SGDLS and CDR2 YYNGEE. CDR3 region: CASSVGGATRQYF. The CDR3 nucleotides are TGTGCCAGCAGCGTAGGAGGGGCCACCAGGCAGTACTTC.

The genes are TRBV2 and TRBJ2-5, with D perhaps matching TRBD2 (6 bases). V was clipped by 3 bases and J by 5 bases, with 16 bases between them. There are 15 residues in the CDR3. Germline CDR1 reads SNHLY; CDR2 reads FYNNEI. The CDR3 nucleotides are TGTGCCAGCAGTGATCGCGCAGGGCGGGGTGAGACCCAGTACTTC. This translates into CASSDRAGRGETQYF.

As concerns this clonotype: A read error may account for a junction end that differs from germline. V is TRBV7-7 and J is TRBJ2-3; 9 bases line up with TRBD2. There are 20 residues in the CDR3. Germline CDR1 reads SSHAT; CDR2 reads FNYEAQ (reference sequence). CDR3 region: CASSRTPAGIAGDDTYTQFF. The CDR3 DNA sequence: TGTGCCAGCAGCCGGACTCCGGCCGGAATAGCGGGAGACGACACATATACGCAGTTTTTT.

The chain combines TRBV5-1 with TRBJ2-1; D is perhaps TRBD1 or TRBD2 (6 bases each). V lost 0 bases and J lost 8, with 21 bases in between. The CDR3 totals 17 residues. Germline V gene data show CDR1 as SGHRS and CDR2 as YFSETQ. For the CDR3, the DNA is TGCGCCAGCAGCTTGGAGGGGGGACGTGGTAGCGGCGATGAGCAGTTCTTC. It yields the protein CASSLEGGRGSGDEQFF.

V is TRBV12-3 or TRBV12-4 and J is TRBJ1-2, with TRBD1 matching over 8 bases. J was trimmed by 3 bases and V by 3 bases; bases with no gene match: 3. The CDR3 runs to 14 residues. CDR3 sequence reads: CASSFQGADYGYTF. DNA for the CDR3: TGTGCCAGCAGTTTTCAGGGGGCGGACTATGGCTACACCTTC.

The CDR3 coding sequence is TGTGCCAGCAGCTTAAATGCCGCCCTGGGCACAGATACGCAGTATTTT. This codes for CASSLNAALGTDTQYF. The V gene is TRBV7-3, the J gene TRBJ2-3; D is ambiguous. Germline lookup yields CDR1 SGHTA and CDR2 FQGTGA. The CDR3 is 16 residues long. V lost 1 base, J lost 1 base, and 12 bases lay in between. Looking up the rest from reference TRBV7-3 and TRBJ2-3 gives the full variable domain: GAGVSQTPSNKVTEKGKYVELRCDPISGHTALYWYRQSLGQGPEFLIYFQGTGAADDSGLPNDRFFAVRPEGSVSTLKIQRTERGDSAVYLCASSLNAALGTDTQYFGPGTRLTVL.

The V and J genes are TRBV4-2 and TRBJ2-1, with TRBD2 matching 9 bases. Germline CDR1 is LGHNA and CDR2 is YNFKEQ. Trimming removed 1 base from V and 6 bases from J; junction bases left unmatched: 4. This CDR3 is 15 amino acids long. The CDR3 DNA reads TGTGCCAGCAGCCAAGGACTAGCGGAGACCAATGAGCAGTTCTTC. This translates into CASSQGLAETNEQFF.

This clonotype was seen many times. The chain links TRBV20-1 to TRBJ2-1; unclear D gene. Germline-derived CDR1 and CDR2 are DFQATT and SNEGSKA (reference sequence). V lost 5 bases and J lost 10, with 24 bases in between. The CDR3 has 15 amino acids. CDR3 DNA: TGCAGTGCTGAACATAGCCAGTCCGCCCTAATAGAGCAGTTCTTC. Its protein product is CSAEHSQSALIEQFF.

This clonotype was found a few times. This rearrangement joins TRBV5-1 to TRBJ1-1, with D hard to call. The CDR3 spans 15 residues. The germline CDR1 and CDR2 sequences are SGHRS and YFSETQ. V was trimmed by 0 bases and J by 0 bases, leaving 9 bases between them. The CDR3 nucleotides read TGCGCCAGCAGCTTGGATCTGATCATGAACACTGAAGCTTTCTTT. Amino acids: CASSLDLIMNTEAFF. Complete variable domain (other parts from reference TRBV5-1 and TRBJ1-1): KAGVTQTPRYLIKTRGQQVTLSCSPISGHRSVSWYQQTPGQGLQFLFEYFSETQRNKGNFPGRFSGRQFSNSRSEMNVSTLELGDSALYLCASSLDLIMNTEAFFGQGTRLTVV.

This sequence joins TRBV27 and TRBJ2-1; D is unclear. The CDR3 has 14 residues. Germline values: CDR1 MNHEY, CDR2 SMNVEV (reference sequence). V was pared by 6 bases and J by 1 base, with 10 bases between. The CDR3 nucleotides read TGTGCCAGCAGCCAGACTTCTTCCTACAATGAGCAGTTCTTC. Translated: CASSQTSSYNEQFF.

The gene calls are TRBV5-1 and TRBJ1-2, with 12 bases lining up with TRBD1. This CDR3 contains 17 residues. The V gene end was trimmed by 6 bases and the J gene end by 0 bases; junction bases not matched to a gene: 9. Germline V lookup: CDR1 SGHRS, CDR2 YFSETQ. CDR3 bases: TGCGCCAGCACCAACTCGGGACAGGGGGCCGCTAACTATGGCTACACCTTC. It specifies CASTNSGQGAANYGYTF.

This clonotype has only a few counts. The genes are TRBV28 and TRBJ2-7; TRBD2 agrees at 9 bases. The CDR3 runs 15 residues. The ends lost 6 bases at V and 1 base at J; junction bases unmatched: 7. Germline values: CDR1 MDHEN, CDR2 SYDVKM. CDR3 residues: CASRIAGVVSYEQYF. CDR3 nucleotide sequence: TGTGCCAGCAGAATAGCGGGAGTAGTTTCCTACGAGCAGTACTTC.